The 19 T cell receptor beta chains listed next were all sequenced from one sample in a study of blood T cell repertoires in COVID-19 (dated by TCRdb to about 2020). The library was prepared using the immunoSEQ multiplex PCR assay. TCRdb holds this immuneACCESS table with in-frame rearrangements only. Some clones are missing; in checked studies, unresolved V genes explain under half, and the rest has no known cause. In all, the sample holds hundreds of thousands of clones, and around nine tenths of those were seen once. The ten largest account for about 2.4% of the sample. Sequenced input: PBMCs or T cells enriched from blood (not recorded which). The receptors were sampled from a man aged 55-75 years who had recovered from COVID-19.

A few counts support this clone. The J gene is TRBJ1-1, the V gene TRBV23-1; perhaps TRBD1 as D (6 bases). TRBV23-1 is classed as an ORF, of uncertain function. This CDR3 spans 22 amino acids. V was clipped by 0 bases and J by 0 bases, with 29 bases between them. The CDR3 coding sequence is TGCGCCAGCAGTCAATCGCCGGACCGAATTTCGGGACACCTGGCACTGAACACTGAAGCTTTCTTT. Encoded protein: CASSQSPDRISGHLALNTEAFF.

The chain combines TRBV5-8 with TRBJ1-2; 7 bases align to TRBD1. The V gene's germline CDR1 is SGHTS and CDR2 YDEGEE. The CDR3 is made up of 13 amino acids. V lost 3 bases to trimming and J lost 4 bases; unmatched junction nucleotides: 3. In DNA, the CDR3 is TGTGCCAGCAGCTGGGACAGCCGCTATGGCTACACCTTC. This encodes CASSWDSRYGYTF.

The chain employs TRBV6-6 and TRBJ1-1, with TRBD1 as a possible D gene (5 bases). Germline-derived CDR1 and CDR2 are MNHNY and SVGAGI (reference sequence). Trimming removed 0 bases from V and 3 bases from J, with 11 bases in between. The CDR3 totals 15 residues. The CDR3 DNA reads TGTGCCAGCAGTTACTCGGCCAGGGCGGACACTGAAGCTTTCTTT. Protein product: CASSYSARADTEAFF.

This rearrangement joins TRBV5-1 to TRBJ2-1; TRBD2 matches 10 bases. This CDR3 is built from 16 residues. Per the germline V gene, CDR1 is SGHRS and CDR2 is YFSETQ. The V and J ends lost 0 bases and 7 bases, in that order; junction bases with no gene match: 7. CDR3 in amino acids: CASSLELAGAGNEQFF. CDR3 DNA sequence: TGCGCCAGCAGCTTGGAGCTAGCGGGGGCGGGGAATGAGCAGTTCTTC.

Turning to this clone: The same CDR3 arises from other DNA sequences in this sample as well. CDR3 sequence reads: CASSLAGGQPQHF. CDR3 coding DNA: TGTGCCAGCAGCTTGGCGGGGGGCCAGCCCCAGCATTTT. The gene calls are TRBV5-4 and TRBJ1-5; D may be TRBD1 (6 bases). Trimming took off 0 bases at V and 7 bases at J, with 8 bases between the two ends. Germline V gene data show CDR1 as SGHNT and CDR2 as YYREEE (reference sequence). The CDR3 consists of 13 residues. The full variable domain, its missing parts supplied by reference TRBV5-4 and TRBJ1-5, is ETGVTQSPTHLIKTRGQQVTLRCSSQSGHNTVSWYQQALGQGPQFIFQYYREEENGRGNFPPRFSGLQFPNYSSELNVNALELDDSALYLCASSLAGGQPQHFGDGTRLSIL.

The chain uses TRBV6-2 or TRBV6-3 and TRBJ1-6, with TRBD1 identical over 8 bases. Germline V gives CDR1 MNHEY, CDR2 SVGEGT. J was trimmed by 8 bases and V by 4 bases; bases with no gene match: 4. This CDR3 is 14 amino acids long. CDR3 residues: CASSFDRGYSPLHF. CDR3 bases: TGTGCCAGCAGTTTCGACAGGGGTTATTCACCCCTCCACTTT.

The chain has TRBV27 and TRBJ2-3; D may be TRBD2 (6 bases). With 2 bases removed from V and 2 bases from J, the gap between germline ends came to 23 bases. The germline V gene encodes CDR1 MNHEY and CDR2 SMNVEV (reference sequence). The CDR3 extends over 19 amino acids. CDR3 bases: TGTGCCAGCAGTTTAGTTGTTGGTACTAGCCTCGACGACACAGATACGCAGTATTTT. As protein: CASSLVVGTSLDDTDTQYF.

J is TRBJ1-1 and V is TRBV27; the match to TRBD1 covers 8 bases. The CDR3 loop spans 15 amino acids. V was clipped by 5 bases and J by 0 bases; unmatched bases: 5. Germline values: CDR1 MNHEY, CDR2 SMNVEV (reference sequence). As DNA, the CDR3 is TGTGCCAGCAGTCCAGGACAGGGATTGAACACTGAAGCTTTCTTT. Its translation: CASSPGQGLNTEAFF.

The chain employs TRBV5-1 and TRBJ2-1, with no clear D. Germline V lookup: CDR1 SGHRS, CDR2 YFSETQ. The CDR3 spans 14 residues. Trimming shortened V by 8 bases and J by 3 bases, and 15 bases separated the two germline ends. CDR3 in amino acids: CASFDSQNYNEQFF. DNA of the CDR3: TGCGCCAGTTTCGACTCTCAGAACTACAATGAGCAGTTCTTC. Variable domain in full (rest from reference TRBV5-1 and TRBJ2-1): KAGVTQTPRYLIKTRGQQVTLSCSPISGHRSVSWYQQTPGQGLQFLFEYFSETQRNKGNFPGRFSGRQFSNSRSEMNVSTLELGDSALYLCASFDSQNYNEQFFGPGTRLTVL.

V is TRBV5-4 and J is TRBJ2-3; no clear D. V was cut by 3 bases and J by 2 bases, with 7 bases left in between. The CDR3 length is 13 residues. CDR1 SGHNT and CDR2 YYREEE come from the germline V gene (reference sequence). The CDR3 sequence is CASSSLSTDTQYF. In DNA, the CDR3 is TGTGCCAGCAGCTCTCTTTCCACAGATACGCAGTATTTT.

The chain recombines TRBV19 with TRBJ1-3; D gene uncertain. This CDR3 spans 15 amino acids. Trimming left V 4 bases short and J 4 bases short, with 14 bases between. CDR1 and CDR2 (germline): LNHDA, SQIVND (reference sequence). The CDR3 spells CASSTPMGGGNTIYF. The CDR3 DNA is TGTGCCAGTAGTACCCCGATGGGAGGCGGAAACACCATATATTTT.

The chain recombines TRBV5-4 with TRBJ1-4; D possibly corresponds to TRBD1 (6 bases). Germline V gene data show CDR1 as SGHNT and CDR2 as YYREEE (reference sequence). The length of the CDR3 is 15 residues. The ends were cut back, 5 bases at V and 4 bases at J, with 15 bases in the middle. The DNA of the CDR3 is TGTGCCAGCAGTCCTGGACAGACGAATAATGAAAAACTGTTTTTT. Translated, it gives CASSPGQTNNEKLFF.

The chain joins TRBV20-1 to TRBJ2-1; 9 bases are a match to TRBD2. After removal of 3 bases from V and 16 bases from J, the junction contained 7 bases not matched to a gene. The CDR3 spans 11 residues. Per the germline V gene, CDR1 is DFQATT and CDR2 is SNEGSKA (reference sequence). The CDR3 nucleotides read TGCAGTGCTAGGCGGGAGGGCCCCCTCTTCTTC. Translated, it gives CSARREGPLFF.

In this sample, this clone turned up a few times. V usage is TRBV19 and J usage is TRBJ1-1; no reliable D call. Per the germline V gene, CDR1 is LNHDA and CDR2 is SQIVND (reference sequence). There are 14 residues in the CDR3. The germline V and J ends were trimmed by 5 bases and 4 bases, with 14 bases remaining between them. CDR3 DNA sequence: TGTGCCAGTAGTTTAAAACAGACCTTCACTGAAGCTTTCTTT. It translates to CASSLKQTFTEAFF.

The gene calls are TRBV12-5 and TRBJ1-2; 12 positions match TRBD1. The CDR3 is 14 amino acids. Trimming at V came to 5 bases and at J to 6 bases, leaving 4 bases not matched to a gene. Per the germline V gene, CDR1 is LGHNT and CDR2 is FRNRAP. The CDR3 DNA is TGTGCTAGTGGTCACCGGGACAGGGGGCATGGCTACACCTTC. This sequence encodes CASGHRDRGHGYTF.

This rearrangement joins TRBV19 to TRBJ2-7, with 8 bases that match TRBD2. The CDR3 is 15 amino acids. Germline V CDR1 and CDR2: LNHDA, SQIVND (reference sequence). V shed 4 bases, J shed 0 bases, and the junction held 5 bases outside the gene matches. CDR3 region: CASSRGSGSSYEQYF. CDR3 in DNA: TGTGCCAGTAGTAGAGGCAGCGGGAGCTCCTACGAGCAGTACTTC.

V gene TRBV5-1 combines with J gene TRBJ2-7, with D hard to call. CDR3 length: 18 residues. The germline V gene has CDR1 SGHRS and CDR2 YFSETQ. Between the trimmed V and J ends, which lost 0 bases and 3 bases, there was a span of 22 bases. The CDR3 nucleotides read TGCGCCAGCAGCTTGGTTGTGGGCCAAACAACAAACCTCTACGAGCAGTACTTC. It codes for CASSLVVGQTTNLYEQYF.

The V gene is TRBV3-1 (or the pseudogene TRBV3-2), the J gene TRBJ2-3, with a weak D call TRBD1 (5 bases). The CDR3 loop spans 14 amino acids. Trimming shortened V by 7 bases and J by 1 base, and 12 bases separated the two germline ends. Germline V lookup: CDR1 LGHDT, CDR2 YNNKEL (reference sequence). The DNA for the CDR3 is TGTGCCAGCACCCGGACACCCGGCACAGATACGCAGTATTTT. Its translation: CASTRTPGTDTQYF.

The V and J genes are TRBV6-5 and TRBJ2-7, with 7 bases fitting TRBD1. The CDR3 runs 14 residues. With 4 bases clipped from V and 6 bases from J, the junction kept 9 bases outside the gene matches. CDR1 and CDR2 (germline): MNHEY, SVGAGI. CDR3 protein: CASSSTGDRVEQYF. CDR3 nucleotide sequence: TGTGCCAGCAGTTCCACCGGTGACAGGGTCGAGCAGTACTTC.